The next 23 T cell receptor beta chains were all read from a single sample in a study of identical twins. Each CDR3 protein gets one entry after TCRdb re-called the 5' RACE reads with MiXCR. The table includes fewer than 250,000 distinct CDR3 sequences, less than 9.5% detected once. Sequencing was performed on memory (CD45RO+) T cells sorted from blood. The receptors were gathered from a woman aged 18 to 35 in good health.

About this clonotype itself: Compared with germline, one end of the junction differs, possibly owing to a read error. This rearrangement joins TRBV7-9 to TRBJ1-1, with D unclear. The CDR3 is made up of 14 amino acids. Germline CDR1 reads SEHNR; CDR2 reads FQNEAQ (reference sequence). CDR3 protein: CASSYVTANTETFF. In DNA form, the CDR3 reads TGTGCCAGCAGCTATGTTACTGCGAACACTGAAACTTTCTTT.

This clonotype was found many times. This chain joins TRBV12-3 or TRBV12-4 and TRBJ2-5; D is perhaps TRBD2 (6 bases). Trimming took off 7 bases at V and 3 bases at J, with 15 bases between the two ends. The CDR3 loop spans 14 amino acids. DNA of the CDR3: TGTGCCAGCAATTTCGGGACTTTAAAAGAGACCCAGTACTTC. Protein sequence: CASNFGTLKETQYF.

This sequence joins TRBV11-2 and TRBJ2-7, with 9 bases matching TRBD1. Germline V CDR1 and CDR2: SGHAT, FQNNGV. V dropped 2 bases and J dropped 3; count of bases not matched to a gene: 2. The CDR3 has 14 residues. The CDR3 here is CASSLTGQGYEQYF. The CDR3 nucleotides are TGTGCCAGCAGCTTAACGGGACAGGGCTACGAGCAGTACTTC.

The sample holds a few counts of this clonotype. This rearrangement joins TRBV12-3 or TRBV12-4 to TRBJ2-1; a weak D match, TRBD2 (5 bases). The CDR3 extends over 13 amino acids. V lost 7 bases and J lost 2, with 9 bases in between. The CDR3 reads CASTEGPYNEQFF. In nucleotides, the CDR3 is TGTGCCAGCACCGAGGGCCCCTACAATGAGCAGTTCTTC.

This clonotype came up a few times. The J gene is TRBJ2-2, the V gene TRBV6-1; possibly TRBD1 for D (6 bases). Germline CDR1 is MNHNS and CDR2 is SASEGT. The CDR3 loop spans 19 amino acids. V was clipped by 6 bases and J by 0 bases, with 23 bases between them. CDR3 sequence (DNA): TGTGCCAGCAGCCCCCACTTAGGGACAACCGTCGCGAACACCGGGGAGCTGTTTTTT. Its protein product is CASSPHLGTTVANTGELFF.

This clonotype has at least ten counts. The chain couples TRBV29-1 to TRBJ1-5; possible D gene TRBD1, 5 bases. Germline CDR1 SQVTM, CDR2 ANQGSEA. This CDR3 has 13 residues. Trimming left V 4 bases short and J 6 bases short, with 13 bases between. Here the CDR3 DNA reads TGCAGCGTTGGATGGGCCCAGGGTCAGCCCCAGCATTTT. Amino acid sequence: CSVGWAQGQPQHF.

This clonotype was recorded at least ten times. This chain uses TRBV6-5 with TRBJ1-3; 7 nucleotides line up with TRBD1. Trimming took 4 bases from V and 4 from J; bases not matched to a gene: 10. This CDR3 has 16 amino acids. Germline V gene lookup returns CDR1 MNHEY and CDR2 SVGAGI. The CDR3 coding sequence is TGTGCCAGCAGTTCCGTACAGGGGTGGCGCGGAAACACCATATATTTT. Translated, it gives CASSSVQGWRGNTIYF.

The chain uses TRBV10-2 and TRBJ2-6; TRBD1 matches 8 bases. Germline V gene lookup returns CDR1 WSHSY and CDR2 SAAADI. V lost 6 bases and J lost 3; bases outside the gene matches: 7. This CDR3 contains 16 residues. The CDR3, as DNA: TGCGCCAGCAGAGAGACAGGGGCCATTGGGGCCAACGTCCTGACTTTC. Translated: CASRETGAIGANVLTF.

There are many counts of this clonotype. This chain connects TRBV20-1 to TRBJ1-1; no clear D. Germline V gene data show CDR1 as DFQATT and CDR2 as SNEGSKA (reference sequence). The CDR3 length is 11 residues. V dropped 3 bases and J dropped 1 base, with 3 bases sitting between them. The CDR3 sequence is CSARKNTEAFF. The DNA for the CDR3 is TGCAGTGCTAGGAAGAACACTGAAGCTTTCTTT.

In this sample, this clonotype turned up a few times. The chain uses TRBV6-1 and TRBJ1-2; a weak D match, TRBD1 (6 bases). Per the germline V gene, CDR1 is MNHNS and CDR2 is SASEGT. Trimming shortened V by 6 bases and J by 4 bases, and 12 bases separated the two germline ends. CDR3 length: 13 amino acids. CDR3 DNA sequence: TGTGCCAGCAGACGTAAAGGGGGCTATGGCTACACCTTC. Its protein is CASRRKGGYGYTF.

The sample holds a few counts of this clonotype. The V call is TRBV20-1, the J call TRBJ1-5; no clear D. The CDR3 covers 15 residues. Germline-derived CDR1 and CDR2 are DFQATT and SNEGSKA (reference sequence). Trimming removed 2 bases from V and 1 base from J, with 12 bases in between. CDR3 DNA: TGCAGTGCTAGATATGGGGTAGGGAGCAATCAGCCCCAGCATTTT. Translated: CSARYGVGSNQPQHF.

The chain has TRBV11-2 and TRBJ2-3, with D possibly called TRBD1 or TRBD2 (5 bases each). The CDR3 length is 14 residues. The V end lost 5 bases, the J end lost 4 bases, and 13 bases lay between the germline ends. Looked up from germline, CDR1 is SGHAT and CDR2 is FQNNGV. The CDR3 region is CASSPTRGADTQYF. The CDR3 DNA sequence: TGTGCCAGCAGCCCCACCAGAGGGGCAGATACGCAGTATTTT.

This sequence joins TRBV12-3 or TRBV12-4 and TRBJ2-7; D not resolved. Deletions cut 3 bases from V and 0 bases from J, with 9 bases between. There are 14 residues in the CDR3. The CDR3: CASSFSEPSYEQYF. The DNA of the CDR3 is TGTGCCAGCAGTTTCTCCGAACCCTCCTACGAGCAGTACTTC.

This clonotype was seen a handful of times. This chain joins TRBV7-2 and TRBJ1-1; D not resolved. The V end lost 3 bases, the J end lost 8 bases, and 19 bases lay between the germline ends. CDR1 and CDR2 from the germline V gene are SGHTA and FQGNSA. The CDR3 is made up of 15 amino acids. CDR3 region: CASSFRFLSSSEAFF. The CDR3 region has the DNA TGTGCCAGCAGCTTCCGGTTTCTTAGCAGTTCGGAAGCTTTCTTT. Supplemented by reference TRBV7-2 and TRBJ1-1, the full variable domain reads GAGVSQSPSNKVTEKGKDVELRCDPISGHTALYWYRQSLGQGLEFLIYFQGNSAPDKSGLPSDRFSAERTGGSVSTLTIQRTQQEDSAVYLCASSFRFLSSSEAFFGQGTRLTVV.

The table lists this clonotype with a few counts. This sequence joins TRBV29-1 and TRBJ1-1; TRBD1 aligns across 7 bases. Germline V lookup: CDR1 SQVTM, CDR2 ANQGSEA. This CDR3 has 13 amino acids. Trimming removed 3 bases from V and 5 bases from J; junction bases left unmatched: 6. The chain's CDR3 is CSVEVQGVTEAFF. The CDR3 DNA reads TGCAGCGTTGAGGTGCAGGGGGTTACTGAAGCTTTCTTT.

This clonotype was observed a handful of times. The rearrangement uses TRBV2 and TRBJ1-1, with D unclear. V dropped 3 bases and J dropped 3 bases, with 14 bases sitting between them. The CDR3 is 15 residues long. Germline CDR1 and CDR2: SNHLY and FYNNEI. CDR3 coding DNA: TGTGCCAGCAGTGATGCCGGACGGTCAGACACTGAAGCTTTCTTT. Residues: CASSDAGRSDTEAFF.

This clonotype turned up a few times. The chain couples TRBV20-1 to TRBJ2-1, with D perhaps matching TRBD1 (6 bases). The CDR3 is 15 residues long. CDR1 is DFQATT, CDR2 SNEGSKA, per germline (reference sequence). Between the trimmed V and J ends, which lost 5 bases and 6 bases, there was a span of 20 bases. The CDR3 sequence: CSAVLVTRGINEQFF. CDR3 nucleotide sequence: TGCAGTGCTGTCTTAGTGACGAGGGGGATCAATGAGCAGTTCTTC.

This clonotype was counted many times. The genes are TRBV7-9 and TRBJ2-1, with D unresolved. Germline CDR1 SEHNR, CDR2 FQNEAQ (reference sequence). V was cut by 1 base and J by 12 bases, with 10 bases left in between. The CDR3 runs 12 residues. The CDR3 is CASSLDGSVQFF. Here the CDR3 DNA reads TGTGCCAGCAGCTTAGATGGGTCGGTGCAGTTCTTC.

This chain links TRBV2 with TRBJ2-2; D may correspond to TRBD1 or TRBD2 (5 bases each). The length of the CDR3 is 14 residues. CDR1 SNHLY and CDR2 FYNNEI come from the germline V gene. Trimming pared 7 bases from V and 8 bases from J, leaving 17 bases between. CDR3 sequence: CASNRGGGGGELFF. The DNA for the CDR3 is TGTGCCAGCAATCGGGGCGGAGGAGGTGGGGAGCTGTTTTTT.

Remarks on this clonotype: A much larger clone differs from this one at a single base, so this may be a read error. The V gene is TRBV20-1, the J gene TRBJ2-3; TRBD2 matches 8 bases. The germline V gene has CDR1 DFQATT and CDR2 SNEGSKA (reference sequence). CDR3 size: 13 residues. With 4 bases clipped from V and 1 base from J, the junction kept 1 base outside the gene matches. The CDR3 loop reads CSAKRGCTDTQYF. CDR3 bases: TGCAGTGCTAAGCGGGGGTGCACAGATACGCAGTATTTT.

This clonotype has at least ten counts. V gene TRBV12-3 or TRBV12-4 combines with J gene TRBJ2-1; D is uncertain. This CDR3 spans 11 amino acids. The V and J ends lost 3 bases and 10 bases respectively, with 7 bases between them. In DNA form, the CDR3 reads TGTGCCAGCAGTTTGGAACGGGAGCAGTTCTTC. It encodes CASSLEREQFF.

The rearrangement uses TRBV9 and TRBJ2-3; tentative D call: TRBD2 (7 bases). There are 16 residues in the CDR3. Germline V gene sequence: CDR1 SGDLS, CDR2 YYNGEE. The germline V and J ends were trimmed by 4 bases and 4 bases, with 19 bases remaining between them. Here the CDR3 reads CASSPRGGGASDTQYF. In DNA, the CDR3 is TGTGCCAGCAGCCCTCGAGGGGGGGGGGCCTCAGATACGCAGTATTTT.

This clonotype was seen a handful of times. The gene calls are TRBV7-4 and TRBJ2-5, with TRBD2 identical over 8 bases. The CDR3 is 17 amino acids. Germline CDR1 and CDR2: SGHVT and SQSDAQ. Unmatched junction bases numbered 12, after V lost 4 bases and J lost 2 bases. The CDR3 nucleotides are TGTGCCAGCAGCTCTCCCGCGACTAGCGTAGAACAAGAGACCCAGTACTTC. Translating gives CASSSPATSVEQETQYF.